What follows is one T cell receptor (beta chain) and its context. Its antigen is as yet unknown. Germline CDR1 SQVTM, CDR2 ANQGSEA. Trimming pared 7 bases from V and 0 bases from J, leaving 16 bases between. The CDR3 is 14 amino acids. The data were obtained in a study of cytomegalovirus exposure and HLA in healthy donors. The study's findings and limits: When a later analysis compared HLA-associated TCR beta chains with equally common others, the HLA-associated chains turned out to be more clonally expanded and to have lower generation probabilities. Most TCRs appeared rarely, but some public TCRs recurred in many donors. Analysis was carried out at a later point, and it linked a missense DCLRE1C variant to TCR beta V- and J-gene trimming. The later analysis indicated that the majority of CMV-associated TCR beta chains appeared HLA-restricted.

Both 60 Vbeta primers and 13 Jbeta primers went into the PCR. Libraries were prepared by immunoSEQ multiplex PCR; TCRdb keeps only in-frame clonotypes and omits some of them. Of some 190,000 clones in the sample, 79% are singletons; the top ten hold over 1.5%. Sequencing was carried out using PBMCs. The chain combines TRBV29-1 with TRBJ2-7; D is ambiguous. This clonotype was sampled from a woman between 18 and 30 years old in good health and CMV-seronegative. In DNA, the CDR3 is TGCAGCGCCATGGCCGCAGAAAGCTCCTACGAGCAGTACTTC. Protein sequence: CSAMAAESSYEQYF.